Listed here are 27 T cell receptor beta chains from one sample, sequenced in a study of T cell responses to AZD1222 COVID-19 vaccine. Assay: immunoSEQ multiplex PCR; the TCRdb copy retains only in-frame clones and omits some. The sample has some 120,000 clones; around 87% are singletons. The starting material was peripheral blood, obtained 28 days after the second AZD1222 dose. The receptors derive from an adult who received the AZD1222 COVID-19 vaccine.

The rearrangement links TRBV12-3 or TRBV12-4 to TRBJ2-1; perhaps TRBD2 as D (6 bases). The germline V and J ends were trimmed by 9 bases and 5 bases, with 8 bases remaining between them. The CDR3 spans 11 residues. CDR3 sequence (DNA): TGTGCCAGTGGGAGGAACAATGAGCAGTTCTTC. It specifies CASGRNNEQFF.

This sequence joins TRBV7-2 and TRBJ1-3; weak D call: TRBD1 (6 bases). The V gene lost 3 bases and the J gene lost 0 bases, with 9 bases spanning the gap. The CDR3 covers 15 residues. Looked up from germline, CDR1 is SGHTA and CDR2 is FQGNSA. The CDR3 is CASSFGGASGNTIYF. The CDR3 nucleotides are TGTGCCAGCAGCTTTGGGGGGGCCTCTGGAAACACCATATATTTT.

The CDR3 sequence is CASSRGRVDTEAFF. Here the CDR3 DNA reads TGCGCCAGCAGCCGCGGTCGGGTCGACACTGAAGCTTTCTTT. The rearrangement uses TRBV4-3 and TRBJ1-1; D gene ambiguous. The CDR3 extends over 14 amino acids. Trimming stripped 4 bases from V and 3 bases from J, with 12 bases between. In germline, CDR1 is LGHNA, CDR2 YSLEER.

The chain couples TRBV5-5 to TRBJ2-3; D is perhaps TRBD2 (6 bases). The CDR3 length is 14 residues. From germline, CDR1 is SGHKS and CDR2 YYEKEE (reference sequence). V was cut by 2 bases and J by 7 bases, with 14 bases left in between. The CDR3 DNA follows: TGTGCCAGCAGCTTTGGGCAGGGCGGGAATACGCAGTATTTT. This translates into CASSFGQGGNTQYF.

This chain connects TRBV4-1 to TRBJ1-5; possibly TRBD1 for D (5 bases). V was shortened by 3 bases and J by 3 bases, with 18 bases between the two germline ends. The CDR3 runs to 17 residues. In germline, CDR1 is MGHRA, CDR2 YSYEKL. This CDR3 is CASSQKEGQGFNQPQHF. CDR3 coding DNA: TGCGCCAGCAGCCAGAAAGAGGGCCAGGGTTTCAATCAGCCCCAGCATTTT.

The chain has TRBV7-2 and TRBJ2-5; the D gene is possibly TRBD2 (9 bases). This CDR3 is built from 17 residues. Germline V lookup: CDR1 SGHTA, CDR2 FQGNSA. Deletions cut 5 bases from V and 4 bases from J, with 23 bases between. The CDR3 spells CASSDRGMAGGRETQYF. The CDR3 DNA reads as TGTGCCAGCAGCGACAGGGGAATGGCGGGGGGGCGAGAGACCCAGTACTTC.

The chain combines TRBV4-2 with TRBJ1-4; a possible D gene is TRBD1 (5 bases). The CDR3 covers 16 residues. V was cut by 2 bases and J by 0 bases, with 10 bases left in between. Germline V CDR1 and CDR2: LGHNA, YNFKEQ. CDR3 DNA sequence: TGTGCCAGCAGCCAAACAAAAGGGGCAACTAATGAAAAACTGTTTTTT. This codes for CASSQTKGATNEKLFF.

The J gene is TRBJ2-7, the V gene TRBV28, with D perhaps TRBD1 (6 bases). Germline loops: CDR1 MDHEN, CDR2 SYDVKM. The CDR3 has 14 amino acids. V was shortened by 8 bases and J by 0 bases, with 14 bases between the two germline ends. CDR3 sequence: CASASVGGSYEQYF. The DNA of the CDR3 is TGTGCCAGCGCCTCGGTAGGGGGCTCCTACGAGCAGTACTTC.

The chain employs TRBV6-1 and TRBJ1-5; D call uncertain. The CDR3 has 13 amino acids. Germline V gene data show CDR1 as MNHNS and CDR2 as SASEGT. With 0 bases removed from V and 6 bases from J, the gap between germline ends came to 6 bases. The DNA for the CDR3 is TGTGCCAGCAGTGAAGCCTACGGTCAGCCCCAGCATTTT. It translates to CASSEAYGQPQHF.

J is TRBJ2-5 and V is TRBV6-5; 10 nucleotides agree with TRBD2. The V gene end was trimmed by 5 bases and the J gene end by 5 bases; junction bases not matched to a gene: 5. The CDR3 totals 14 residues. In germline, CDR1 is MNHEY, CDR2 SVGAGI. For the CDR3, the DNA is TGTGCCAGCAGTAGAGCGGGGGGGCCCGAGACCCAGTACTTC. This gives the protein CASSRAGGPETQYF.

The V gene is TRBV6-5, the J gene TRBJ1-2; tentatively, D is TRBD1 (6 bases). V lost 2 bases and J 2 bases, leaving 15 bases between the germline ends. CDR1 is MNHEY, CDR2 SVGAGI, per germline. CDR3 length: 16 amino acids. CDR3 sequence reads: CASSYLRQATNYGYTF. The CDR3 DNA reads as TGTGCCAGCAGTTACCTACGACAGGCGACAAACTATGGCTACACCTTC.

In DNA form, the CDR3 reads TGTGCCAGCATCGGACAGGGTTTGAGTTCACCCCTCCACTTT. This translates into CASIGQGLSSPLHF. The V and J genes are TRBV2 and TRBJ1-6; 8 bases fit TRBD1. There are 14 residues in the CDR3. Unmatched junction bases numbered 8, after V lost 7 bases and J lost 9 bases. Looked up from germline, CDR1 is SNHLY and CDR2 is FYNNEI.

V is TRBV19 and J is TRBJ1-2, with 9 bases that match TRBD1. J gave up 4 bases and V 8 bases, and 14 bases lay outside the gene matches. The germline CDR1 and CDR2 sequences are LNHDA and SQIVND (reference sequence). This CDR3 spans 16 amino acids. CDR3: CASVRDRDGVVYGYTF. Written as DNA, the CDR3 is TGTGCCAGTGTCCGGGACAGGGATGGAGTGGTCTATGGCTACACCTTC. The full variable domain, in which reference TRBV19 and TRBJ1-2 provide the parts outside the CDR3, is DGGITQSPKYLFRKEGQNVTLSCEQNLNHDAMYWYRQDPGQGLRLIYYSQIVNDFQKGDIAEGYSVSREKKESFPLTVTSAQKNPTAFYLCASVRDRDGVVYGYTFGSGTRLTVV.

V gene TRBV3-1 (or the pseudogene TRBV3-2) combines with J gene TRBJ1-5; D possibly corresponds to TRBD1 (5 bases). The germline V gene has CDR1 LGHDT and CDR2 YNNKEL (reference sequence). With 4 bases removed from V and 7 bases from J, the gap between germline ends came to 14 bases. The CDR3 spans 14 residues. The CDR3 DNA follows: TGTGCCAGCAGCCCCAACGACAGTAACCAGCCCCAGCATTTT. Protein: CASSPNDSNQPQHF.

This clone was seen more than once but under ten times. The chain couples TRBV15 to TRBJ2-3; 9 nucleotides align to TRBD2. The CDR3 length is 15 residues. The germline V gene encodes CDR1 LNHNV and CDR2 YYDKDF (reference sequence). J lost 2 bases, V lost 1 base, and 1 base had no gene match. CDR3 sequence reads: CATSRGGGDTDTQYF. The DNA for the CDR3 is TGTGCCACCAGCAGAGGCGGGGGGGACACAGATACGCAGTATTTT. The full variable domain, in which reference TRBV15 and TRBJ2-3 provide the parts outside the CDR3, is DAMVIQNPRYQVTQFGKPVTLSCSQTLNHNVMYWYQQKSSQAPKLLFHYYDKDFNNEADTPDNFQSRRPNTSFCFLDIRSPGLGDTAMYLCATSRGGGDTDTQYFGPGTRLTVL.

V and J are TRBV3-1 (or the pseudogene TRBV3-2) and TRBJ1-1; D is uncertain. Germline values: CDR1 LGHDT, CDR2 YNNKEL (reference sequence). The V and J ends lost 4 bases and 1 base respectively, with 10 bases between them. CDR3 length: 14 residues. DNA of the CDR3: TGTGCCAGCAGCCCCCCCGGAGGGAACACTGAAGCTTTCTTT. Protein: CASSPPGGNTEAFF.

This chain links TRBV7-2 with TRBJ2-3; no clear D gene. The V gene's germline CDR1 is SGHTA and CDR2 FQGNSA. This CDR3 contains 12 residues. V was cut by 5 bases and J by 4 bases, with 7 bases left in between. The CDR3 is CASSPYSDTQYF. The CDR3 coding sequence is TGTGCCAGCAGCCCATACTCAGATACGCAGTATTTT.

This clone was seen just once. The chain couples TRBV25-1 to TRBJ1-2; 10 bases are shared with TRBD1. The germline gives CDR1 MGHDK, CDR2 SYGVNS. Germline trimming cut 6 bases from V and 4 bases from J; bases unmatched to any gene: 2. The CDR3 is 13 residues long. The CDR3 loop reads CASRGTGVYGYTF. CDR3 bases: TGTGCCAGCAGGGGGACAGGGGTCTATGGCTACACCTTC.

The rearrangement joins TRBV19 to TRBJ2-2; tentative D call: TRBD2 (6 bases). CDR1 and CDR2 from the germline V gene are LNHDA and SQIVND (reference sequence). V lost 8 bases, J lost 6 bases, and 28 bases lay in between. The CDR3 length is 18 residues. The CDR3 DNA is TGTGCCAGTCACGGAGGGGCCCAGGGTCAAGCCCTATCCGGGGAGCTGTTTTTT. Protein product: CASHGGAQGQALSGELFF.

The sample holds many counts of this clone. The gene calls are TRBV6-4 and TRBJ2-2, with TRBD1 identical over 10 bases. Germline CDR1 is MRHNA and CDR2 is SNTAGT. The V and J ends lost 6 bases and 3 bases, in that order; junction bases with no gene match: 4. The CDR3 is 15 amino acids. CDR3: CASSAGTGDTGELFF. DNA of the CDR3: TGTGCCAGCAGCGCCGGGACAGGGGACACCGGGGAGCTGTTTTTT.

This sequence joins TRBV18 and TRBJ1-2, with D unclear. The CDR3 is 13 amino acids. The V end was cut by 4 bases, the J end by 5 bases, with 11 bases between. Germline V gene data show CDR1 as KGHSH and CDR2 as LQKENI. CDR3 bases: TGTGCCAGCTCACTGACGGCAAAATATGGCTACACCTTC. Translating it yields CASSLTAKYGYTF.

CDR3 in amino acids: CASSVTGLPPQHF. CDR3 sequence (DNA): TGTGCCAGCAGCGTAACAGGGCTCCCACCCCAGCATTTT. The rearrangement links TRBV2 to TRBJ1-5; TRBD1 might be the D (6 bases). V was cut by 6 bases and J by 10 bases, with 16 bases left in between. The CDR3 contains 13 residues. The germline V gene has CDR1 SNHLY and CDR2 FYNNEI.

V gene TRBV4-3 combines with J gene TRBJ2-2; a possible D gene is TRBD1 (5 bases). The CDR3 length is 15 residues. V shed 4 bases and J shed 6 bases, with 15 bases lying between them. Germline lookup yields CDR1 LGHNA and CDR2 YSLEER. CDR3 DNA: TGCGCCAGCAGCCCCCTTCTCGACAGCCCCGGGGAGCTGTTTTTT. Protein product: CASSPLLDSPGELFF.

The chain is built from TRBV6-2 or TRBV6-3 and TRBJ2-7; TRBD1 matches 12 bases. The V gene end was trimmed by 5 bases and the J gene end by 6 bases; junction bases not matched to a gene: 5. Germline V gene lookup returns CDR1 MNHEY and CDR2 SVGEGT. The CDR3 covers 14 residues. The CDR3 DNA is TGTGCCAGCAGTGACGGGACAGGGGGCCCCGAGCAGTACTTC. It codes for CASSDGTGGPEQYF.

This sequence joins TRBV7-9 and TRBJ2-3, with 9 bases aligning to TRBD1. CDR3 size: 15 residues. Germline V CDR1 and CDR2: SEHNR, FQNEAQ (reference sequence). V lost 3 bases, J lost 6 bases, and 7 bases stayed unmatched. CDR3 sequence reads: CASSLFTGGSDTQYF. The CDR3 coding sequence is TGTGCCAGCAGCTTGTTTACAGGGGGCAGTGATACGCAGTATTTT.

The chain has TRBV11-3 and TRBJ2-1, with D maybe TRBD2 (6 bases). Trimming removed 1 base from V and 8 bases from J, with 15 bases in between. This CDR3 contains 15 residues. CDR1 is SGHNT and CDR2 is YENEEA in the germline V gene. Written as DNA, the CDR3 is TGTGCCAGCAGCTTAGGGGACTCCGGTGAGGATGAGCAGTTCTTC. Amino acids: CASSLGDSGEDEQFF.

The sample holds one count of this clone. The chain carries TRBV2 and TRBJ2-2, with 12 nucleotides matching TRBD1. This CDR3 spans 16 amino acids. Per germline, CDR1 SNHLY and CDR2 FYNNEI. V lost 6 bases, J lost 4 bases, and 6 bases stayed unmatched. CDR3 bases: TGTGCCAGCAGCCCGGGACAGGGGGCGCTCACCGGGGAGCTGTTTTTT. It codes for CASSPGQGALTGELFF. The full variable domain, rest sourced from reference TRBV2 and TRBJ2-2, is EPEVTQTPSHQVTQMGQEVILRCVPISNHLYFYWYRQILGQKVEFLVSFYNNEISEKSEIFDDQFSVERPDGSNFTLKIRSTKLEDSAMYFCASSPGQGALTGELFFGEGSRLTVL.